These T cell receptor beta chains were read from a single sample in a study of blood T cell repertoires in COVID-19. Using immunoSEQ multiplex PCR, the repertoire was profiled, and TCRdb retains in-frame clones only, with some absent. The table has roughly 270,000 clones, roughly 80% seen once; the top ten hold 4.5% to 6%. Sequencing used PBMCs or T cells enriched from blood (not recorded which). These receptors originate from a middle-aged man who had been exposed to COVID-19. The CDR3 runs from the conserved cysteine through the conserved F or W.

V: TRBV19; length: 16; CDR3: CASSFQTGWGNQPQHF
V: TRBV5-1; length: 14; CDR3: CASRGGGAEETQYF
V: TRBV5-4; length: 15; CDR3: CASSLFEAGEETQYF
V: TRBV11-1; length: 14; CDR3: CASSLGQGNQPQHF
V: TRBV30; length: 15; CDR3: CAWISGAPISNGYTF
V: TRBV5-1; length: 18; CDR3: CASSFSTSRIGVTDTQYF
V: TRBV9; length: 17; CDR3: CASSVVASGGLGHEQFF
V: TRBV5-1; length: 16; CDR3: CASSSGTQGVRTEAFF
V: TRBV5-1; length: 16; CDR3: CASRSDLTGGTHEQYF
V: TRBV3-1/TRBV3-2; length: 13; CDR3: CASSQGMRETQYF
V: TRBV20-1; length: 10; CDR3: CSASDGTQYF
V: TRBV9; length: 12; CDR3: CASRRANGEAFF
V: TRBV6-4; length: 15; CDR3: CASSALAGVYNEQFF
V: TRBV2; length: 18; CDR3: CASSDSTSGRDKIWEQYF
V: TRBV2; length: 15; CDR3: CASKERDWSYNEQFF
V: TRBV14; length: 21; CDR3: CASSQEKWVIAPPFTNTEAFF
V: TRBV29-1; length: 15; CDR3: CSVAPLMTLNTEAFF
V: TRBV6-5; length: 14; CDR3: CASRTTGPNEKLFF
V: TRBV29-1; length: 14; CDR3: CSVEDYGSYNEQFF
V: TRBV4-2; length: 17; CDR3: CASSQTSGSPRTDTQYF
V: TRBV28; length: 13; CDR3: CASSLSGNQPQHF
V: TRBV29-1; length: 12; CDR3: CSVVGPNTEAFF
V: TRBV19; length: 15; CDR3: CASSPVPSGANVLTF
V: TRBV4-2; length: 14; CDR3: CASSPLSGPDTQYF
V: TRBV19; length: 16; CDR3: CASSFFGLAGGGEQFF
V: TRBV7-3; length: 14; CDR3: CASSRRATDTEAFF
V: TRBV7-9; length: 14; CDR3: CASSLDRVNEKLFF
V: TRBV30; length: 17; CDR3: CAWRVRGFGPTNEKLFF
V: TRBV24-1; length: 16; CDR3: CATSELGGAGQETQYF
V: TRBV27; length: 13; CDR3: CASSPGEANEQFF
V: TRBV7-9; length: 15; CDR3: CASSPTGTRDNEQFF
V: TRBV10-1; length: 16; CDR3: CASSYDSGVPSYEQYF
V: TRBV7-2; length: 14; CDR3: CASSTGLDDYEQYF
V: TRBV10-1; length: 13; CDR3: CASSDGLNYGYTF
V: TRBV30; length: 14; CDR3: CACRPGTGYNEQFF
V: TRBV2; length: 15; CDR3: CASKGGLAGGGEQFF
V: TRBV2; length: 15; CDR3: CASRKAGGVNTEAFF
V: TRBV9; length: 14; CDR3: CASSVETRGYGYTF
V: TRBV4-1; length: 14; CDR3: CASSQTGGAYEQYF
V: TRBV7-2; length: 13; CDR3: CASSMRLAGTQYF
V: TRBV19; length: 14; CDR3: CASRGATGNQPQHF
V: TRBV5-1; length: 15; CDR3: CASSGDRGGTGELFF
V: TRBV12-5; length: 17; CDR3: CASGIRPGQGLRNEQFF
V: TRBV18; length: 14; CDR3: CASSPGARVQPQHF
V: TRBV14; length: 11; CDR3: CASSQDAGKYF
V: TRBV10-3; length: 12; CDR3: CAISAESTEAFF
V: TRBV2; length: 13; CDR3: CASRRDREHEQYF
V: TRBV19; length: 11; CDR3: CASRYQSEAFF
V: TRBV5-1; length: 17; CDR3: CASSPHGLAGDADTQYF